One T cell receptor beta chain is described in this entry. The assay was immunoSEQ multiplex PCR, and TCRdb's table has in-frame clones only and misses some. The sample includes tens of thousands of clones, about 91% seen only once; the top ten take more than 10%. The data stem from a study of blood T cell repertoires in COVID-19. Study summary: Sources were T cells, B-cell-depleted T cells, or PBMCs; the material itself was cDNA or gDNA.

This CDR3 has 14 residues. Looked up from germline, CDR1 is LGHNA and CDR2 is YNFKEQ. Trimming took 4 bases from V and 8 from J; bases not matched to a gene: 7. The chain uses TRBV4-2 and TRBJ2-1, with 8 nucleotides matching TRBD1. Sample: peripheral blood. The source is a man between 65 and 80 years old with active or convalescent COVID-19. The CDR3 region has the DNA TGTGCCAGCAGCCGTGGACAGGGAACCGATGAGCAGTTCTTC. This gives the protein CASSRGQGTDEQFF.